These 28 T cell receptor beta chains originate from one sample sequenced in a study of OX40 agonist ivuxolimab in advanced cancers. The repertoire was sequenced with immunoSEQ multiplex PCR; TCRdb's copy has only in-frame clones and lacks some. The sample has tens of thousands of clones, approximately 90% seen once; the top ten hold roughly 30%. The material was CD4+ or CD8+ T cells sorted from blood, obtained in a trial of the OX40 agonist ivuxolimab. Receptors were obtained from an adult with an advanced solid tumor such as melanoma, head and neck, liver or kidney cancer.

CDR3 DNA sequence: TGTGCCAGCAGCTTCGGGACTAGCGGGTCCTACGAGCAGTACTTC. Translating gives CASSFGTSGSYEQYF. The rearrangement joins TRBV13 to TRBJ2-7; 12 bases are shared with TRBD2. The CDR3 is made up of 15 amino acids. After removal of 3 bases from V and 1 base from J, the junction contained 1 base not matched to a gene. The germline V gene has CDR1 PRHDT and CDR2 FYEKMQ (reference sequence).

CDR3 region: CASSLRFGSSDEKLFF. CDR3 coding DNA: TGTGCCAGCAGTTTAAGGTTTGGAAGTTCGGATGAAAAACTGTTTTTT. The chain recombines TRBV27 with TRBJ1-4; no firm D call. The V and J ends lost 2 bases and 6 bases respectively, with 16 bases between them. Germline CDR1 is MNHEY and CDR2 is SMNVEV (reference sequence). The length of the CDR3 is 16 residues.

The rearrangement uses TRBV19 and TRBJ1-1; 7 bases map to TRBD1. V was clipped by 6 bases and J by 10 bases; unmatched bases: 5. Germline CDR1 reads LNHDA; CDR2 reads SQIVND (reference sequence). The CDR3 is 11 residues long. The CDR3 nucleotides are TGTGCCAGTAGGGCGGGACAGACAGCTTTCTTT. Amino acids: CASRAGQTAFF.

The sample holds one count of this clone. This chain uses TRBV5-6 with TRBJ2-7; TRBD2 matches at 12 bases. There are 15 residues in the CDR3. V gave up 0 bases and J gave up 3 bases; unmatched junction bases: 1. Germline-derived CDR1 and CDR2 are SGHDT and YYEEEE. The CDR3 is CASSLGTSGDYEQYF. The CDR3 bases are TGTGCCAGCAGCTTGGGGACTAGCGGGGACTACGAGCAGTACTTC.

Written as DNA, the CDR3 is TGTGCCAGCAGTTGGGACAGGGACTACAATGAGCAGTTCTTC. Its translation is CASSWDRDYNEQFF. The J gene is TRBJ2-1, the V gene TRBV27; 9 bases agree with TRBD1. V dropped 4 bases and J dropped 3; count of bases not matched to a gene: 1. The CDR3 loop spans 14 amino acids. CDR1 is MNHEY and CDR2 is SMNVEV in the germline V gene (reference sequence).

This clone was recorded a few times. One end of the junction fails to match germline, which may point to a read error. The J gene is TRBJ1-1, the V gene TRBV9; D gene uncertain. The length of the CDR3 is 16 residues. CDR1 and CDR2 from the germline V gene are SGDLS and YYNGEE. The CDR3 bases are TGTGCCAGCAGCGCCCGCACGGGCGCGGGGAACTCTGAAGCTTTCTTT. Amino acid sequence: CASSARTGAGNSEAFF.

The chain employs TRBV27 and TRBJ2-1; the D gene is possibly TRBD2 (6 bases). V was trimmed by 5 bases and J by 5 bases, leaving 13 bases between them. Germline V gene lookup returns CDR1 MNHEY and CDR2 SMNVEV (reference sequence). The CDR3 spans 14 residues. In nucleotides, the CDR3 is TGTGCCAGCAGTCCGGGACTGCCGCACAATGAGCAGTTCTTC. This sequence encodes CASSPGLPHNEQFF.

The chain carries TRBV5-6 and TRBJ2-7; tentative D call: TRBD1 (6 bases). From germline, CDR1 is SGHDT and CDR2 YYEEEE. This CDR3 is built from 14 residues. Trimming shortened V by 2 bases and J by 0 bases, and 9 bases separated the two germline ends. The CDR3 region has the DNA TGTGCCAGCAGCTTACAGGGCCCCTCCTACGAGCAGTACTTC. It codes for CASSLQGPSYEQYF.

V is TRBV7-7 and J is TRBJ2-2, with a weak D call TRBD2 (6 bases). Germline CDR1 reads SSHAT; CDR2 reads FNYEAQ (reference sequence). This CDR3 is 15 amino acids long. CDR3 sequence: CASTPELATTGELFF. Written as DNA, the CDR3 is TGTGCTAGTACCCCCGAGCTAGCGACCACCGGGGAGCTGTTTTTT.

The CDR3 region has the DNA TGTGCCAGTAGTAGAAGAGAGGCCAACTATGGCTACACCTTC. Amino acids: CASSRREANYGYTF. The chain carries TRBV19 and TRBJ1-2; D uncertain. Trimming took off 4 bases at V and 2 bases at J, with 11 bases between the two ends. CDR3 length equals 14 residues. Germline CDR1 is LNHDA and CDR2 is SQIVND (reference sequence).

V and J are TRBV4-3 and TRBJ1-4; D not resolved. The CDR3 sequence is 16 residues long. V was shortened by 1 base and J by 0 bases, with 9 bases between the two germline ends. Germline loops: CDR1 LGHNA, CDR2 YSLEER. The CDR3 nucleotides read TGCGCCAGCAGCCAAGTACAGCGTGCAACTAATGAAAAACTGTTTTTT. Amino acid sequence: CASSQVQRATNEKLFF.

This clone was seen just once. The CDR3 DNA follows: TGTGCCAGCAGCCAAGTTCTCGAAGGGGGCCAAGAGACCCAGTACTTC. It yields the protein CASSQVLEGGQETQYF. The genes are TRBV4-2 and TRBJ2-5, with D possibly TRBD1 on 6 matching bases. The CDR3 runs to 16 residues. CDR1 is LGHNA and CDR2 is YNFKEQ in the germline V gene. Deletions cut 1 base from V and 1 base from J, with 13 bases between.

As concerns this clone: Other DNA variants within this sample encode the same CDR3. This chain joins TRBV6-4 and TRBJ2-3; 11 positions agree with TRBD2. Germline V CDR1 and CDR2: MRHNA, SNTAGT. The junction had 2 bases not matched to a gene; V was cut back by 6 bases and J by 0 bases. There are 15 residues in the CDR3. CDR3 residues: CASSRTSGSTDTQYF. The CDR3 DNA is TGTGCCAGCAGCCGGACTAGCGGGAGCACAGATACGCAGTATTTT.

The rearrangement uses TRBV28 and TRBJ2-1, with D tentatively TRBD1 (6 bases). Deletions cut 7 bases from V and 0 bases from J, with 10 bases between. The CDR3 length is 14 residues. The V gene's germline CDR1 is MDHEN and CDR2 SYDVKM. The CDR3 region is CASKGGVSYNEQFF. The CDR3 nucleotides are TGTGCCAGCAAAGGGGGAGTCTCCTACAATGAGCAGTTCTTC.

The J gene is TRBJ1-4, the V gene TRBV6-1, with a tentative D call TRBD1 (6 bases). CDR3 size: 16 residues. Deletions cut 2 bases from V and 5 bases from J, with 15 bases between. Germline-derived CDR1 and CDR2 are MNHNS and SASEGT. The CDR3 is CASSETKTGWNEKLFF. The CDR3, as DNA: TGTGCCAGCAGTGAAACGAAAACAGGGTGGAATGAAAAACTGTTTTTT.

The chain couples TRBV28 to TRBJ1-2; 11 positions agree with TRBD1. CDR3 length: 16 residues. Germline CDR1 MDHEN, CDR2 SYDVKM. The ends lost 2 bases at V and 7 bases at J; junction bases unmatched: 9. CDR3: CASSLVGGQGAFGYTF. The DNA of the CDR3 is TGTGCCAGCAGTTTAGTAGGAGGACAGGGGGCGTTTGGCTACACCTTC.

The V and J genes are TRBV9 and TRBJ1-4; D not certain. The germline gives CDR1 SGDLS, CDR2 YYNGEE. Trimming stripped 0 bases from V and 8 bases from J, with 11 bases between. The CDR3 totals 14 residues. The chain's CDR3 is CASSVGLVGEKLFF. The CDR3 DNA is TGTGCCAGCAGCGTAGGACTGGTAGGGGAAAAACTGTTTTTT.

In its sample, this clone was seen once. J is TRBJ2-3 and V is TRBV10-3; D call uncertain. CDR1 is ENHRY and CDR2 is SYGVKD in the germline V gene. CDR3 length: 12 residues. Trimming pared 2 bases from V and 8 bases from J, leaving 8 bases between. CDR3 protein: CAISENQATQYF. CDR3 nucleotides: TGTGCCATCAGTGAGAACCAGGCTACGCAGTATTTT.

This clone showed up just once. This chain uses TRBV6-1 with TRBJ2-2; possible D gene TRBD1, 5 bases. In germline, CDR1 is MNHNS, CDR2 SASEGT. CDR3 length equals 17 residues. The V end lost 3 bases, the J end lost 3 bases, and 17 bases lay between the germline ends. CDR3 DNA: TGTGCCAGCAGTGACACCTTCGCAGGGTGGGACACCGGGGAGCTGTTTTTT. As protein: CASSDTFAGWDTGELFF.

DNA for the CDR3: TGTGCCAGTAGCTTCCCGAACAATGAGCAGTTCTTC. This codes for CASSFPNNEQFF. The chain combines TRBV19 with TRBJ2-1; D remains unclear. V lost 6 bases, J lost 5 bases, and 8 bases lay in between. This CDR3 has 12 amino acids. Germline V gives CDR1 LNHDA, CDR2 SQIVND (reference sequence). Full variable domain (outside the CDR3, taken from reference TRBV19 and TRBJ2-1): DGGITQSPKYLFRKEGQNVTLSCEQNLNHDAMYWYRQDPGQGLRLIYYSQIVNDFQKGDIAEGYSVSREKKESFPLTVTSAQKNPTAFYLCASSFPNNEQFFGPGTRLTVL.

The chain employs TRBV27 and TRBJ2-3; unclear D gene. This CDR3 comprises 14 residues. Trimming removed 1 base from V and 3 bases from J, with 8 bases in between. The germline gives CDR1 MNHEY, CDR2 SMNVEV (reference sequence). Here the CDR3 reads CASSLLVSTDTQYF. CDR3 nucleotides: TGTGCCAGCAGTTTATTGGTCTCTACAGATACGCAGTATTTT.

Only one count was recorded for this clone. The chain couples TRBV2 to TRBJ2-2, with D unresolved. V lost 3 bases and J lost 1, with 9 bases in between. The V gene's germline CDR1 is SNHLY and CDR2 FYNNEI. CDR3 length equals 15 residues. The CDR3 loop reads CASSEARGNTGELFF. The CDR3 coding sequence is TGTGCCAGCAGTGAGGCCCGTGGGAACACCGGGGAGCTGTTTTTT.

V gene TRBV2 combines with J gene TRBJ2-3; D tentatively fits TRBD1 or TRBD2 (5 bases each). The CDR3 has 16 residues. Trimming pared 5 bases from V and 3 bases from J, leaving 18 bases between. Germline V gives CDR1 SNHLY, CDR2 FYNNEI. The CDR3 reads CASSLVAGSTTDTQYF. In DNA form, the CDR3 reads TGTGCCAGCAGTTTGGTGGCAGGGAGTACGACAGATACGCAGTATTTT.

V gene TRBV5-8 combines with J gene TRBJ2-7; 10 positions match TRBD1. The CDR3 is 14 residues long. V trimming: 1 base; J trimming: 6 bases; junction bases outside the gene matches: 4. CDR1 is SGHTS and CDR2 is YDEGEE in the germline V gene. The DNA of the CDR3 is TGTGCCAGCAGCTTGAGGACAGGGGGAGGCGAGCAGTACTTC. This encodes CASSLRTGGGEQYF.

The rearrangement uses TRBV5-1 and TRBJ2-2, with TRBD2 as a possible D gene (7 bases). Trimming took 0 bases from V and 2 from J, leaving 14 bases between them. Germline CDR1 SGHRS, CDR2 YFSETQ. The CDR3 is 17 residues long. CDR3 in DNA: TGCGCCAGCAGCTTGGAGGGTCGGGGGGCTAACACCGGGGAGCTGTTTTTT. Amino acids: CASSLEGRGANTGELFF.

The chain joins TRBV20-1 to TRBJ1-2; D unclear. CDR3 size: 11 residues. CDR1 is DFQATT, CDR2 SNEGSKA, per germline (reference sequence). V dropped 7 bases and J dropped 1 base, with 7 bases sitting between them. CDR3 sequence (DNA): TGCAGTGGCCAAATTAACTATGGCTACACCTTC. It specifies CSGQINYGYTF.

The CDR3 spells CASSHTGLGANVLTF. CDR3 sequence (DNA): TGCGCCAGCAGCCACACAGGGCTCGGGGCCAACGTCCTGACTTTC. The chain has TRBV4-3 and TRBJ2-6; D might be TRBD1 (6 bases). V was clipped by 3 bases and J by 4 bases, with 10 bases between them. This CDR3 contains 15 residues. Germline V gene data show CDR1 as LGHNA and CDR2 as YSLEER.

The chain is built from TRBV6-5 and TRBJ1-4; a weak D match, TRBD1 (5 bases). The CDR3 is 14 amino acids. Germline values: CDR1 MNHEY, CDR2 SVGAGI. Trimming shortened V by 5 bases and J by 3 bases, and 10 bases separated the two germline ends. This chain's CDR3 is CASSQSGPNEKLFF. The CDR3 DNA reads TGTGCCAGCAGTCAATCGGGACCTAATGAAAAACTGTTTTTT.